These T cell receptor beta chains were read from a single sample in a study of PD-1 blockade in classical Hodgkin lymphoma. Libraries were prepared by immunoSEQ multiplex PCR; TCRdb keeps only in-frame clonotypes and omits some of them. The sample lists some 96,000 clones; 80% to 95% were seen once. The specimen comprised peripheral blood mononuclear cells (PBMCs), sampled at baseline. These receptors were taken from a human donor with classical Hodgkin lymphoma. The CDR3 runs from the conserved cysteine through the conserved F or W. The D gene is left open where the match is weak. Clone size is not always given. Where it is, it says once, few, many or a class for expanded clones.

TRBJ2-7,-,TRBV11-2,TRBD1,TGTGCCAGCAGCTTAGATCATGACAGGGGGCCCTTC,CASSLDHDRGPF
TRBJ1-1,-,TRBV5-8,-,TGTGCCAGCAGCTTGGTCGGAACTGAAGCTTTCTTT,CASSLVGTEAFF
TRBJ2-7,-,TRBV6-6,TRBD2,TGTGCCAGCAACCTCGGGACTACAGGAAGAGAGCAGTACTTC,CASNLGTTGREQYF
TRBJ1-5,-,TRBV6-6,TRBD1,TGTGCCAGCAGCCCGGGGACAGGGGGGTCCCATCAGCCCCAGCATTTT,CASSPGTGGSHQPQHF
TRBJ2-6,-,TRBV18,-,TGTGCCAGCTCACCCTCAGGCTCTGGGGCCAACGTCCTGACTTTC,CASSPSGSGANVLTF
TRBJ2-7,-,TRBV7-9,TRBD2,TGTGCCAGCAGCTCAACTAGCGGTCTATACGAGCAGTACTTC,CASSSTSGLYEQYF
TRBJ2-1,-,TRBV10-3,-,TGTGCCACTGTCAACACGTCGAGCTCCTACAATGAGCAGTTCTTC,CATVNTSSSYNEQFF
TRBJ2-7,-,TRBV2,TRBD1,TGTGCCAGCAGTGGGTCTTTGACAGGGATGACCTACGAGCAGTACTTC,CASSGSLTGMTYEQYF
TRBJ1-1,-,TRBV2,-,TGTGCCAGCAAGGACAGAGGCACTGAAGCTTTCTTT,CASKDRGTEAFF
TRBJ1-1,-,TRBV6-1,-,TGTGCCAGCTGGGTCGGTAGGAACACTGAAGCTTTCTTT,CASWVGRNTEAFF
TRBJ2-1,-,TRBV27,TRBD2,TGTGCCAGCTCTATACCAGGGACTAGCTCCTTCAATGAGCAGTTCTTC,CASSIPGTSSFNEQFF
TRBJ2-5,-,TRBV12-1,-,TGTGCCAGCAGCTTGGGTCGACAGGGAACGGGACTAGCGGGAGGGCCGGGAGAGACCCAGTACTTC,CASSLGRQGTGLAGGPGETQYF
TRBJ2-5,-,TRBV7-7,TRBD1,TGTGCCAGCAGCTCCGACAGGGGATTTGGGACCCAGTACTTC,CASSSDRGFGTQYF
TRBJ2-7,-,TRBV6-4,TRBD2,TGTGCCAGCAGACTGACTAGCGGGAGCCACGAGCAGTACTTC,CASRLTSGSHEQYF
TRBJ2-7,-,TRBV28,TRBD2,TGTGCCAGCAGTCCTCATTTACTAGCGGCTCGGTCCGAGCAGTACTTC,CASSPHLLAARSEQYF
TRBJ1-1,-,TRBV5-6,TRBD1,TGTGCCAGCAGCGGAGACAGGGGGAGGGTGTACACTGAAGCTTTCTTT,CASSGDRGRVYTEAFF
TRBJ1-4,-,TRBV6-1,-,TGTGCCAGCAGTGGGGGGGGGCTTAATGAAAAACTGTTTTTT,CASSGGGLNEKLFF
TRBJ1-2,-,TRBV6-5,-,TGTGCCAGCAGTACCCCAGGACGTGACTATGGCTACACCTTC,CASSTPGRDYGYTF
TRBJ2-5,-,TRBV4-1,TRBD2,TGCGCCAGCAGCCAAGATCGGATGGCAGCGGGGATTTCTGGGACCCAGTACTTC,CASSQDRMAAGISGTQYF
TRBJ2-7,-,TRBV19,-,TGTGCCAGTAGTACGGAGACCTACGAGCAGTACTTC,CASSTETYEQYF
TRBJ2-5,-,TRBV6-1,TRBD2,TGTGCCAGCAGGGTGGGTAGCGGGAGGGACAAGACCCAGTACTTC,CASRVGSGRDKTQYF
TRBJ2-3,-,TRBV27,TRBD2,TGTGCCAGCAGTACACCAGCGGGACTAGCGGGAGCTAGAGATACGCAGTATTTT,CASSTPAGLAGARDTQYF
TRBJ2-1,-,TRBV5-1,TRBD1,TGCGCCAGCAGCTTGGATGGGACAGGGGCCCATGAGCAGTTCTTC,CASSLDGTGAHEQFF
TRBJ2-4,-,TRBV9,-,TGTGCCAGCAGCGTAGCACAGGAAGGACGTTCTCAGTACTTC,CASSVAQEGRSQYF
TRBJ1-1,-,TRBV30,-,TGTGCCTGGACTAGGGGGACACTCCCTGAAGCTTTCTTT,CAWTRGTLPEAFF
TRBJ2-3,-,TRBV6-1,TRBD2,TGTGCCAGCAGAGAACCTAGCGGTTCTAGCACAGATACGCAGTATTTT,CASREPSGSSTDTQYF
TRBJ2-2,-,TRBV18,-,TGTGCCAGCTCACGGGGGCCTGGCGATAGCGGCACCGGGGAGCTGTTTTTT,CASSRGPGDSGTGELFF
TRBJ2-1,-,TRBV28,TRBD1,TGTGCCAGCAGTCGTGTGGGACAGGGGGTTAATGAGCAGTTCTTC,CASSRVGQGVNEQFF
TRBJ1-5,-,TRBV21-1,-,TGTGCCAGCAGCTCTCCTCGACAGGGAAGTGATAGCAATCAGCCCCAGCATTTT,CASSSPRQGSDSNQPQHF
TRBJ2-7,-,TRBV7-8,TRBD2,TGTGCCAGCAGCTTAACTGCGGGAGGCTTCTCCTACGAGCAGTACTTC,CASSLTAGGFSYEQYF
TRBJ2-3,-,TRBV5-1,-,TGCGCCAGCAGCTTGGAGGGTATAACGACAGGCACAGATACGCAGTATTTT,CASSLEGITTGTDTQYF
TRBJ2-6,once,TRBV5-4,-,TGTGCCAGCAGCTTCGGGGGCCTCTCTGGGGCCAACGTCCTGACTTTC,CASSFGGLSGANVLTF
TRBJ1-5,-,TRBV6-1,TRBD1,TGTGCCACCTTAGGACAGGGCAATCAGCCCCAGCATTTT,CATLGQGNQPQHF
TRBJ1-3,-,TRBV29-1,-,TGCAGCGTTGGTGGGTTCTCTGGAAACACCATATATTTT,CSVGGFSGNTIYF
TRBJ2-7,-,TRBV6-1,TRBD1,TGTGCCAGCAGTGTTCGGACAGGGTTCTACGAGCAGTACTTC,CASSVRTGFYEQYF
TRBJ1-2,-,TRBV30,-,TGTGCCTGGAGTGGGGTTTTTCCCGGCTACACCTTC,CAWSGVFPGYTF
TRBJ2-3,-,TRBV5-8,TRBD2,TGTGCCAGCAGCTCGTGGGGCGGGGGACCCACAGATACGCAGTATTTT,CASSSWGGGPTDTQYF
TRBJ1-1,-,TRBV18,TRBD1,TGTGCCAGCTCACCACTTCAGGGGGAGATGAACACTGAAGCTTTCTTT,CASSPLQGEMNTEAFF
TRBJ1-1,-,TRBV7-9,TRBD1,TGTGCCAGCAGCTTAGTGACAGGGGACTCTGAAGCTTTCTTT,CASSLVTGDSEAFF
TRBJ2-3,-,TRBV30,TRBD2,TGTGCCTGGTCCCCGGGACTAGCGGGACGAGATACGCAGTATTTT,CAWSPGLAGRDTQYF
TRBJ2-1,-,TRBV10-1,TRBD2,TGCGCCAGCAGTGAGTCCAGGACTAGCGGGAATGAGCAGTTCTTC,CASSESRTSGNEQFF
TRBJ1-1,-,TRBV6-5,-,TGTGCCAGCAGTTATCTCCGGGTCAGCCAGCCTATTGAAGCTTTCTTT,CASSYLRVSQPIEAFF
TRBJ2-2,-,TRBV4-2,-,TGTGCCAGCAGCCAAGATGTAGGACCCGGGGAGCTGTTTTTT,CASSQDVGPGELFF
TRBJ2-2,once,TRBV7-3,-,TGTGCCAGCAGCCTAACAGGTCCTACCGGGGAGCTGTTTTTT,CASSLTGPTGELFF
TRBJ2-5,-,TRBV5-1,-,TGCGCCAGCAGCTTGGGCCAGGCCCAAGAGACCCAGTACTTC,CASSLGQAQETQYF
TRBJ2-2,-,TRBV19,-,TGTGCCAGTAAACCGGGGACGAACACCGGGGAGCTGTTTTTT,CASKPGTNTGELFF
TRBJ2-7,-,TRBV27,TRBD2,TGTGCCAGCAGTTTAGGCGGGAGGGGCTACGAGCAGTACTTC,CASSLGGRGYEQYF
TRBJ2-7,-,TRBV27,TRBD1,TGTGCCAGCAGCCGGACAGGGGGCAATGGGGCCTACGAGCAGTACTTC,CASSRTGGNGAYEQYF
TRBJ1-3,-,TRBV7-3,-,TGTGCCAGCAGCTTGGGGCGAGGCTCTGGAAACACCATATATTTT,CASSLGRGSGNTIYF
TRBJ1-3,-,TRBV9,-,TGTGCCAGCAGCGTAGGGCCGGGAACGGGAAACACCATATATTTT,CASSVGPGTGNTIYF
TRBJ1-3,-,TRBV18,-,TGTGCCAGCTCATCCTATGACAAGCCACGGGGGAGATCTGGAAACACCATATATTTT,CASSSYDKPRGRSGNTIYF
TRBJ1-3,-,TRBV6-5,-,TGTGCCAGCAGTTACACGGACAGCCCCTCTGGAAACACCATATATTTT,CASSYTDSPSGNTIYF
TRBJ1-1,-,TRBV2,-,TGTGCCAGCAGTGAAGGTGGGGTCAGGGGAACTGAAGCTTTCTTT,CASSEGGVRGTEAFF
TRBJ1-3,-,TRBV5-5,-,TGTGCCAGCAGGTTGGACGGGACCCTCGGAAACACCATATATTTT,CASRLDGTLGNTIYF
TRBJ2-7,-,TRBV7-3,-,TGTGCCAGCAGCAGGGAGACCGAGCAGTACTTC,CASSRETEQYF
TRBJ1-2,-,TRBV27,-,TGTGCCAGCAGTTTATTCGGAGATAAGAACTATGGCTACACCTTC,CASSLFGDKNYGYTF
TRBJ2-2,-,TRBV19,-,TGTGCCAGTAACCAGGACGTGGGTCGGTGGACCGGGGAGCTGTTTTTT,CASNQDVGRWTGELFF
TRBJ2-6,-,TRBV23-1,TRBD1,TGCGCCAGCAGCCTGCCCTACCGGGACAGGGACTTTTCTGGGGCCAACGTCCTGACTTTC,CASSLPYRDRDFSGANVLTF